The 32 T cell receptor beta chains below were found in one sample sequenced in a study of blood T cell repertoires in COVID-19. Libraries were prepared by immunoSEQ multiplex PCR; TCRdb keeps only in-frame clonotypes and omits some of them. The sample has about 210,000 clones, roughly 85% seen once. The sample taken for sequencing was peripheral blood. The receptors were gathered from a man aged 50 to 60 with COVID-19, enrolled during active disease.

The chain employs TRBV29-1 and TRBJ2-2; 10 bases align to TRBD2. This CDR3 has 15 amino acids. V was clipped by 3 bases and J by 3 bases; unmatched bases: 4. Germline CDR1 SQVTM, CDR2 ANQGSEA. As DNA, the CDR3 is TGCAGCGTTGACGCTAGCGGGGGTTACACCGGGGAGCTGTTTTTT. It yields the protein CSVDASGGYTGELFF.

The V and J genes are TRBV6-6 and TRBJ2-7, with D possibly matching TRBD1 (6 bases). The V end lost 5 bases, the J end lost 3 bases, and 11 bases lay between the germline ends. The germline V gene encodes CDR1 MNHNY and CDR2 SVGAGI (reference sequence). CDR3 length equals 13 residues. The CDR3: CASSPGQIYEQYF. The CDR3 nucleotides are TGTGCCAGCAGTCCCGGACAGATCTACGAGCAGTACTTC.

The chain recombines TRBV15 with TRBJ1-1; perhaps TRBD1 as D (6 bases). The CDR3 has 15 amino acids. In germline, CDR1 is LNHNV, CDR2 YYDKDF (reference sequence). The V end lost 3 bases, the J end lost 1 base, and 12 bases lay between the germline ends. The CDR3 bases are TGTGCCACCAGCAGGAACAGGGACCCGAACACTGAAGCTTTCTTT. This encodes CATSRNRDPNTEAFF.

This chain uses TRBV11-2 with TRBJ1-1, with unresolved D. CDR1 and CDR2 (germline): SGHAT, FQNNGV. The CDR3 length is 12 residues. V lost 5 bases and J lost 6, with 10 bases in between. CDR3 amino acids: CASSRSAAEAFF. CDR3 sequence (DNA): TGTGCCAGCAGCCGGAGCGCTGCTGAAGCTTTCTTT.

The chain joins TRBV28 to TRBJ2-1; unclear D gene. Germline assignment: CDR1 MDHEN and CDR2 SYDVKM. This CDR3 has 18 amino acids. With 5 bases removed from V and 0 bases from J, the gap between germline ends came to 20 bases. For the CDR3, the DNA is TGTGCCAGCAGTACCCCCTATTGGAGCGCCAGCTCCTACAATGAGCAGTTCTTC. Translated, it gives CASSTPYWSASSYNEQFF. Looking up the rest from reference TRBV28 and TRBJ2-1 gives the full variable domain: DVKVTQSSRYLVKRTGEKVFLECVQDMDHENMFWYRQDPGLGLRLIYFSYDVKMKEKGDIPEGYSVSREKKERFSLILESASTNQTSMYLCASSTPYWSASSYNEQFFGPGTRLTVL.

This chain uses TRBV6-1 with TRBJ1-2; D possibly corresponds to TRBD1 (6 bases). The ends were cut back, 3 bases at V and 2 bases at J, with 10 bases in the middle. Germline V CDR1 and CDR2: MNHNS, SASEGT. This CDR3 is 14 amino acids long. The CDR3 sequence: CASSETGANYGYTF. The DNA for the CDR3 is TGTGCCAGCAGTGAGACAGGAGCAAACTATGGCTACACCTTC.

The chain is built from TRBV30 and TRBJ1-5; 9 positions agree with TRBD1. Germline loops: CDR1 GTSNPN, CDR2 SVGIG (reference sequence). Trimming took 5 bases from V and 9 from J; bases not matched to a gene: 5. The CDR3 has 12 amino acids. This CDR3 is CAWGQGQGPQHF. The CDR3 DNA is TGTGCCTGGGGACAGGGGCAAGGGCCCCAGCATTTT.

CDR3 coding DNA: TGTGCCAGCAGCTTGATAGCGGGGGGCACCGGGGAGCTGTTTTTT. Amino acids: CASSLIAGGTGELFF. The chain employs TRBV5-6 and TRBJ2-2; 10 positions agree with TRBD2. V shed 1 base and J 4 bases; nucleotides not matched to a gene: 1. The germline CDR1 and CDR2 sequences are SGHDT and YYEEEE. The CDR3 totals 15 residues.

The table lists this clone with a few counts. The junction and the germline gene differ at one end; a read error may be behind it. The gene calls are TRBV2 and TRBJ1-2, with 9 positions matching TRBD1. The CDR3 has 15 residues. Germline V lookup: CDR1 SNHLY, CDR2 FYNNEI. The CDR3, as DNA: TGTGCCAGCACTGAAATAGGACAGGGGATCGATGGCTACACCTTC. Translation: CASTEIGQGIDGYTF. The variable domain in full, with the rest retrieved from reference TRBV2 and TRBJ1-2, is EPEVTQTPSHQVTQMGQEVILRCVPISNHLYFYWYRQILGQKVEFLVSFYNNEISEKSEIFDDQFSVERPDGSNFTLKIRSTKLEDSAMYFCASTEIGQGIDGYTFGSGTRLTVV.

The chain recombines TRBV10-3 with TRBJ1-6; perhaps TRBD1 as D (5 bases). The length of the CDR3 is 14 residues. V gave up 3 bases and J gave up 6 bases, with 9 bases separating them. CDR1 is ENHRY and CDR2 is SYGVKD in the germline V gene. The CDR3 coding sequence is TGTGCCATCAGTGATGCCGGGGGTAATTCACCCCTCCACTTT. Translation gives CAISDAGGNSPLHF.

V and J are TRBV9 and TRBJ2-7; the D gene is possibly TRBD1 (6 bases). Germline V gene data show CDR1 as SGDLS and CDR2 as YYNGEE. The CDR3 length is 15 residues. Trimming removed 0 bases from V and 4 bases from J, with 14 bases in between. The DNA for the CDR3 is TGTGCCAGCAGCGTAGAGATCACAGGGATGTACGAGCAGTACTTC. It translates to CASSVEITGMYEQYF.

V usage is TRBV7-4 and J usage is TRBJ1-5, with D tentatively TRBD1 (5 bases). CDR1 and CDR2 from the germline V gene are SGHVT and SQSDAQ. Between the trimmed V and J ends, which lost 5 bases and 4 bases, there was a span of 9 bases. The CDR3 extends over 13 amino acids. The CDR3 DNA follows: TGTGCCAGCAGCATAACAGGAAATCAGCCCCAGCATTTT. Translated: CASSITGNQPQHF.

The rearrangement uses TRBV7-2 and TRBJ1-2; 8 bases fit TRBD1. The J segment lost 4 bases and the V segment lost 1 base, leaving 5 bases of the junction unmatched. The length of the CDR3 is 15 residues. Per germline, CDR1 SGHTA and CDR2 FQGNSA. Written as DNA, the CDR3 is TGTGCCAGCAGCTTAGGGGACAGGAGTATCTATGGCTACACCTTC. This encodes CASSLGDRSIYGYTF.

This chain connects TRBV7-9 to TRBJ2-4, with D possibly TRBD1 on 6 matching bases. V lost 5 bases to trimming and J lost 1 base, with 12 bases between them. Germline CDR1 SEHNR, CDR2 FQNEAQ (reference sequence). CDR3 length equals 15 residues. CDR3 bases: TGTGCCAGCAGCAGGACAGATACTGCCAAAAACATTCAGTACTTC. Its translation: CASSRTDTAKNIQYF.

V usage is TRBV14 and J usage is TRBJ1-4, with TRBD1 identical over 8 bases. The CDR3 runs to 18 residues. Germline loops: CDR1 SGHDN, CDR2 FVKESK. Trimming cost V 0 bases and J 4 bases; bases outside gene matches: 10. The CDR3 DNA reads TGTGCCAGCAGCCAAGAGAGACAGGGGATGGGCTTTAATGAAAAACTGTTTTTT. Protein: CASSQERQGMGFNEKLFF.

The chain joins TRBV5-1 to TRBJ2-1, with a possible D match to TRBD2 (5 bases). There are 13 residues in the CDR3. V lost 4 bases to trimming and J lost 10 bases, with 15 bases between them. From germline, CDR1 is SGHRS and CDR2 YFSETQ. CDR3 in amino acids: CASSQEVVQEQFF. CDR3 coding DNA: TGCGCCAGCAGCCAGGAGGTGGTTCAGGAGCAGTTCTTC. Variable domain in full (rest from reference TRBV5-1 and TRBJ2-1): KAGVTQTPRYLIKTRGQQVTLSCSPISGHRSVSWYQQTPGQGLQFLFEYFSETQRNKGNFPGRFSGRQFSNSRSEMNVSTLELGDSALYLCASSQEVVQEQFFGPGTRLTVL.

This chain uses TRBV30 with TRBJ1-1; D possibly corresponds to TRBD1 (6 bases). V gave up 0 bases and J gave up 4 bases, with 12 bases separating them. The CDR3 is 14 residues long. Looked up from germline, CDR1 is GTSNPN and CDR2 is SVGIG (reference sequence). CDR3 bases: TGTGCCTGGAGTGTAACCAGGGGCCTCACTGAAGCTTTCTTT. This encodes CAWSVTRGLTEAFF.

This chain uses TRBV4-3 with TRBJ2-7; 8 bases are a match to TRBD2. V was clipped by 0 bases and J by 7 bases; unmatched bases: 8. Germline V CDR1 and CDR2: LGHNA, YSLEER. The CDR3 contains 15 residues. The CDR3 spells CASSQDTGGPWEQYF. The CDR3 DNA follows: TGCGCCAGCAGCCAAGACACGGGGGGGCCGTGGGAGCAGTACTTC.

This clone was found a few times. This chain links TRBV7-9 with TRBJ1-2; possibly TRBD1 for D (6 bases). V lost 5 bases and J lost 1, with 20 bases in between. Germline V gene data show CDR1 as SEHNR and CDR2 as FQNEAQ (reference sequence). This CDR3 comprises 17 residues. The CDR3 DNA follows: TGTGCCAGCAGCGTATATATCTCGAACAGGGATAACTATGGCTACACCTTC. This translates into CASSVYISNRDNYGYTF.

The chain employs TRBV20-1 and TRBJ2-7, with 8 nucleotides matching TRBD1. Germline CDR1 and CDR2: DFQATT and SNEGSKA (reference sequence). The V and J ends lost 3 bases and 3 bases, in that order; junction bases with no gene match: 4. CDR3 length equals 13 residues. The CDR3 here is CSASEGQDYEQYF. The CDR3, as DNA: TGCAGTGCTAGTGAGGGACAGGACTACGAGCAGTACTTC.

This chain uses TRBV27 with TRBJ1-2; the D gene is possibly TRBD1 (5 bases). The length of the CDR3 is 12 residues. Trimming took off 8 bases at V and 3 bases at J, with 10 bases between the two ends. Germline-derived CDR1 and CDR2 are MNHEY and SMNVEV (reference sequence). CDR3 DNA sequence: TGTGCCAGCCGACAACAGGACTATGGCTACACCTTC. Translation gives CASRQQDYGYTF.

The chain employs TRBV4-3 and TRBJ1-2; tentatively, D is TRBD1 (6 bases). Between the trimmed V and J ends, which lost 0 bases and 4 bases, there was a span of 9 bases. The CDR3 loop spans 14 amino acids. The V gene's germline CDR1 is LGHNA and CDR2 YSLEER. Here the CDR3 reads CASSQERQAYGYTF. CDR3 nucleotide sequence: TGCGCCAGCAGCCAAGAGAGACAGGCCTATGGCTACACCTTC.

The CDR3 is CASSHLRGSYEQYF. The CDR3 bases are TGTGCCAGCAGCCACCTACGAGGTTCCTACGAGCAGTACTTC. The chain carries TRBV3-1 (or the pseudogene TRBV3-2) and TRBJ2-7; D is undetermined. CDR1 is LGHDT and CDR2 is YNNKEL in the germline V gene (reference sequence). V lost 3 bases and J 1 base, leaving 10 bases between the germline ends. This CDR3 spans 14 amino acids.

This sequence joins TRBV28 and TRBJ1-2, with D hard to call. There are 15 residues in the CDR3. V lost 6 bases and J lost 4, with 18 bases in between. CDR1 is MDHEN and CDR2 is SYDVKM in the germline V gene. CDR3 DNA: TGTGCCAGCAGCCGGAGGATGATCACTTCCTATGGCTACACCTTC. Protein product: CASSRRMITSYGYTF.

The chain employs TRBV7-3 and TRBJ2-3; the D is unclear. Germline V gene data show CDR1 as SGHTA and CDR2 as FQGTGA. The CDR3 contains 13 residues. V was clipped by 2 bases and J by 4 bases, with 7 bases between them. The CDR3 region has the DNA TGTGCCAGCAGCTTATCTCTACCAGATACGCAGTATTTT. This gives the protein CASSLSLPDTQYF.

The chain recombines TRBV10-3 with TRBJ1-1; possible D gene TRBD1, 6 bases. V was trimmed by 3 bases and J by 10 bases, leaving 27 bases between them. The CDR3 loop spans 17 amino acids. Germline V CDR1 and CDR2: ENHRY, SYGVKD. The CDR3 here is CAISDLASGGEVLRAFF. CDR3 DNA sequence: TGTGCCATCAGTGATTTGGCGAGTGGGGGCGAAGTCTTGAGAGCTTTCTTT.

This chain connects TRBV28 to TRBJ1-3; D gene unclear. V lost 7 bases, J lost 1 base, and 11 bases lay in between. The CDR3 length is 14 residues. The germline CDR1 and CDR2 sequences are MDHEN and SYDVKM. CDR3 protein: CASNRGGSGNTIYF. DNA of the CDR3: TGTGCCAGCAATCGGGGAGGTTCTGGAAACACCATATATTTT.

This chain links TRBV7-4 with TRBJ1-3, with D maybe TRBD1 (5 bases). CDR3 length equals 18 residues. Per the germline V gene, CDR1 is SGHVT and CDR2 is SQSDAQ. With 1 base removed from V and 0 bases from J, the gap between germline ends came to 16 bases. The CDR3 DNA sequence: TGTGCCAGCAGCTTAGTGACCCCCACTCAGGGCTCTGGAAACACCATATATTTT. Protein product: CASSLVTPTQGSGNTIYF.

This clone was counted only a few times. The gene calls are TRBV7-9 and TRBJ1-4; tentative D call: TRBD1 (5 bases). Germline V gives CDR1 SEHNR, CDR2 FQNEAQ (reference sequence). V shed 4 bases and J shed 4 bases, with 13 bases lying between them. The CDR3 runs 15 residues. CDR3 nucleotide sequence: TGTGCCAGCAGCTCAGACAGCCACCATAATGAAAAACTGTTTTTT. It encodes CASSSDSHHNEKLFF. The variable domain in full, completed from reference TRBV7-9 and TRBJ1-4, reads DTGVSQNPRHKITKRGQNVTFRCDPISEHNRLYWYRQTLGQGPEFLTYFQNEAQLEKSRLLSDRFSAERPKGSFSTLEIQRTEQGDSAMYLCASSSDSHHNEKLFFGSGTQLSVL.

The rearrangement joins TRBV4-1 to TRBJ1-2; possible D gene TRBD1, 6 bases. The CDR3 is 13 amino acids. CDR1 is MGHRA and CDR2 is YSYEKL in the germline V gene. Trimming took 1 base from V and 8 from J, leaving 11 bases between them. In DNA form, the CDR3 reads TGCGCCAGCAGCCAAGCACAGGGTAACGGCTACACCTTC. It yields the protein CASSQAQGNGYTF.

The chain combines TRBV19 with TRBJ2-2; tentative D call: TRBD1 (6 bases). This CDR3 is built from 15 residues. V was pared by 2 bases and J by 3 bases, with 10 bases between. Germline V CDR1 and CDR2: LNHDA, SQIVND (reference sequence). The CDR3 nucleotides are TGTGCCAGTAGTATAACAGGGAGTTACACCGGGGAGCTGTTTTTT. Protein: CASSITGSYTGELFF.

This sequence joins TRBV9 and TRBJ2-1, with a possible D match to TRBD1 (6 bases). V was clipped by 0 bases and J by 3 bases, with 10 bases between them. CDR1 and CDR2 (germline): SGDLS, YYNGEE. The CDR3 contains 15 residues. The CDR3 sequence: CASSVAGAGYNEQFF. CDR3 nucleotides: TGTGCCAGCAGCGTAGCAGGGGCTGGCTACAATGAGCAGTTCTTC.